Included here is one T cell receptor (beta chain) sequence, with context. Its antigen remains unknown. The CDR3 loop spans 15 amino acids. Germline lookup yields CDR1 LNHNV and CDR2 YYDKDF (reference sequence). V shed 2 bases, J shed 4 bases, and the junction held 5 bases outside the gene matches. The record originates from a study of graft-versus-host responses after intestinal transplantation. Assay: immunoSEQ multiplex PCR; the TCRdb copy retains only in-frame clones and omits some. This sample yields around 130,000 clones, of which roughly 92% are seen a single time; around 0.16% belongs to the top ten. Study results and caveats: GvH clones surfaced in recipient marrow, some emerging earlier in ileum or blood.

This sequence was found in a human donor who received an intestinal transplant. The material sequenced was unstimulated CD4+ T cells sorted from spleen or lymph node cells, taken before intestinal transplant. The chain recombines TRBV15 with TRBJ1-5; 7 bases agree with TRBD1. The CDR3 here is CATSRMGQTNQPQHF. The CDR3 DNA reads TGTGCCACCAGCAGAATGGGACAGACAAATCAGCCCCAGCATTTT. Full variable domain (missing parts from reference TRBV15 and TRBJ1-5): DAMVIQNPRYQVTQFGKPVTLSCSQTLNHNVMYWYQQKSSQAPKLLFHYYDKDFNNEADTPDNFQSRRPNTSFCFLDIRSPGLGDTAMYLCATSRMGQTNQPQHFGDGTRLSIL.